This T cell receptor beta chain is from a study of blood T cell repertoires in COVID-19. Turning to the study itself: Sources were T cells, B-cell-depleted T cells, or PBMCs; the material itself was cDNA or gDNA.

V shed 6 bases and J shed 5 bases, with 10 bases lying between them. This CDR3 has 12 residues. Per germline, CDR1 SQVTM and CDR2 ANQGSEA. Clones were read by immunoSEQ multiplex PCR, and TCRdb kept only the in-frame ones, dropping some. The data show roughly 55,000 clones, with 60% to 85% seen just once and approximately 3% held by the top ten. This TCR was sampled from a man between 60 and 70 years old with acute or convalescent COVID-19. Sequencing was carried out using peripheral blood. This chain links TRBV29-1 with TRBJ1-4; D is possibly TRBD1 (5 bases). The CDR3 region is CSVLSGNEKLFF. The CDR3 DNA follows: TGCAGCGTCCTATCAGGGAATGAAAAACTGTTTTTT.